This T cell receptor beta chain was recovered during a study of cytomegalovirus exposure and HLA in healthy donors. Points from the study as a whole: A further, later analysis showed that HLA-associated TCR beta chains (compared with equally common others) were more clonally expanded. Analyzed later, association rates of TCRs varied across HLA loci, with DRB1 most and HLA-C fewest. Data from an earlier analysis indicated that most TCR beta V segments were productive either about 90% or about 30% of the time.

60 Vbeta and 13 Jbeta primers were used in PCR. Measured with immunoSEQ multiplex PCR; TCRdb has only the in-frame clones, and not every one. This sample carries about 89,000 clones, roughly 9.4% of them seen once, and the ten largest clones take approximately 5.1%. On this clone itself: The antigen remains unidentified.

Germline CDR1 is SGHTA and CDR2 is FQGNSA. J lost 3 bases, V lost 3 bases, and 12 bases had no gene match. This CDR3 contains 17 residues. J is TRBJ2-3 and V is TRBV7-2, with 7 bases fitting TRBD2. The clonotype comes from a man aged 45-65 years in good health and CMV-seropositive. Material for sequencing was PBMCs. CDR3 loop: CASSLKTSNLRTDTQYF. CDR3 bases: TGTGCCAGCAGCTTGAAGACTAGCAACTTAAGGACAGATACGCAGTATTTT.